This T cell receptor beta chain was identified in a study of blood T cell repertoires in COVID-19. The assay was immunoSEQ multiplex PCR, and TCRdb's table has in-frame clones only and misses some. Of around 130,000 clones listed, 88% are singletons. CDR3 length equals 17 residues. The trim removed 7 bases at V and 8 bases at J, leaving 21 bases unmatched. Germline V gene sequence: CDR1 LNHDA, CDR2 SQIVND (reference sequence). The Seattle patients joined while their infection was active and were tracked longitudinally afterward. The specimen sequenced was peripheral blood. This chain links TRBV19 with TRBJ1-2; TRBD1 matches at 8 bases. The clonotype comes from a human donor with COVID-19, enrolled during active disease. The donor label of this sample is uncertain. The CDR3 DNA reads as TGTGCCAGTACGCAACGTCACAGGGGGTTCGGGGTTGGAGGCTACACCTTC. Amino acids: CASTQRHRGFGVGGYTF.